This entry concerns a single T cell receptor (beta chain). These data are taken from a study of T-cell reconstitution after alpha-beta-depleted transplantation in children. This CDR3 is 14 amino acids long. Per the germline V gene, CDR1 is KGHSH and CDR2 is LQKENI. V lost 6 bases, J lost 5 bases, and 14 bases lay in between. Preparation of the TCRbeta library was carried out with unique molecular identifiers. MiXCR, run by TCRdb on the PCR reads, gives a single entry per CDR3 protein. The sample shows 73,000 or so distinct CDR3 sequences, roughly 4.4% of them seen only once. The TCR originated in a boy under two years old who had a stem cell transplant for acute myeloid leukemia, so the T cells may come from the graft donor. Sequencing was performed on PBMCs, mostly from graft donor cells, taken 180 days after TCRalphabeta/CD19-depleted stem cell transplant. The gene calls are TRBV18 and TRBJ1-5; TRBD1 is a possible D gene (5 bases). CDR3 nucleotides: TGTGCCAGCTCTTCCCAGGGAAAGGATCAGCCCCAGCATTTT. Translation: CASSSQGKDQPQHF.